One sample yielded the 17 T cell receptor beta chains listed below, sequenced in a study of T cell responses to AZD1222 COVID-19 vaccine. The table came from immunoSEQ multiplex PCR; TCRdb's copy has only in-frame clones and leaves some out. The sample has approximately 150,000 clones; 90% to 95% are singletons. This specimen was peripheral blood, taken after recovery from COVID-19. These receptors came from an adult who had recovered from COVID-19.

This chain joins TRBV19 and TRBJ1-1; 7 bases fit TRBD1. V lost 5 bases to trimming and J lost 5 bases; unmatched junction nucleotides: 5. This CDR3 region has 13 residues. Germline values: CDR1 LNHDA, CDR2 SQIVND (reference sequence). CDR3 amino acids: CASSPQGKTEAFF. The CDR3 coding sequence is TGTGCCAGTAGTCCACAGGGGAAGACTGAAGCTTTCTTT.

The rearrangement joins TRBV27 to TRBJ2-1; the D is unclear. Trimming removed 4 bases at V and 9 bases at J, with 13 bases between. This CDR3 is 13 amino acids long. Germline CDR1 reads MNHEY; CDR2 reads SMNVEV (reference sequence). DNA of the CDR3: TGTGCCAGCAGTTGGGCCCCCTCGGGTGAGCAGTTCTTC. Its protein is CASSWAPSGEQFF.

The V call is TRBV6-2 or TRBV6-3, the J call TRBJ2-7, with 7 bases lining up with TRBD2. The V gene's germline CDR1 is MNHEY and CDR2 SVGEGT. The V segment lost 5 bases and the J segment 6 bases; nucleotides outside the gene matches: 10. CDR3 size: 14 residues. The CDR3 nucleotides read TGTGCCAGCAGTCTTAGGACCCCGGGGGGCGAGCAGTACTTC. This sequence encodes CASSLRTPGGEQYF.

This clone occurred once. The chain recombines TRBV28 with TRBJ2-2; 7 bases align to TRBD1. The germline CDR1 and CDR2 sequences are MDHEN and SYDVKM. The V and J ends lost 7 bases and 2 bases, in that order; junction bases with no gene match: 10. This CDR3 comprises 16 residues. In DNA, the CDR3 is TGTGCCAGCACCACTTTTAGACAGGGAAACACCGGGGAGCTGTTTTTT. Translation gives CASTTFRQGNTGELFF.

The chain employs TRBV2 and TRBJ2-7; D might be TRBD1 (7 bases). In germline, CDR1 is SNHLY, CDR2 FYNNEI. V lost 8 bases and J 2 bases, leaving 19 bases between the germline ends. The CDR3 consists of 15 residues. The CDR3 reads CASSKEEGAPYEQYF. CDR3 in DNA: TGTGCCAGCTCTAAAGAGGAGGGGGCGCCCTACGAGCAGTACTTC.

This chain uses TRBV19 with TRBJ2-7; no firm D call. This CDR3 contains 14 residues. The germline gives CDR1 LNHDA, CDR2 SQIVND (reference sequence). Trimming took off 6 bases at V and 3 bases at J, with 15 bases between the two ends. DNA for the CDR3: TGTGCCAGTAGCTATGGGTCTAACTACTACGAGCAGTACTTC. Amino acids: CASSYGSNYYEQYF.

This clone was detected only once. The rearrangement links TRBV28 to TRBJ2-2; 11 bases match TRBD2. Germline lookup yields CDR1 MDHEN and CDR2 SYDVKM. Losses at the gene ends were 3 bases for V and 1 base for J; bases not matched to a gene: 16. CDR3 length: 21 residues. CDR3 protein: CASSLYLRISSGRRNTGELFF. In DNA, the CDR3 is TGTGCCAGCAGTTTGTACCTTCGAATTTCTAGCGGGAGGCGGAACACCGGGGAGCTGTTTTTT. Full variable domain (remainder filled in from reference TRBV28 and TRBJ2-2): DVKVTQSSRYLVKRTGEKVFLECVQDMDHENMFWYRQDPGLGLRLIYFSYDVKMKEKGDIPEGYSVSREKKERFSLILESASTNQTSMYLCASSLYLRISSGRRNTGELFFGEGSRLTVL.

This rearrangement joins TRBV19 to TRBJ2-3, with D possibly matching TRBD1 (7 bases). Germline V CDR1 and CDR2: LNHDA, SQIVND (reference sequence). CDR3 length: 16 amino acids. V lost 1 base to trimming and J lost 4 bases, with 15 bases between them. The CDR3 nucleotides are TGTGCCAGTAGTATAGGCGCAGGGGGGAGTTCAGATACGCAGTATTTT. Translating it yields CASSIGAGGSSDTQYF.

This chain joins TRBV28 and TRBJ1-5; 8 bases match TRBD1. With 7 bases clipped from V and 6 bases from J, the junction kept 5 bases outside the gene matches. The germline gives CDR1 MDHEN, CDR2 SYDVKM. The CDR3 extends over 13 amino acids. The CDR3 DNA follows: TGTGCCAGCATCGACAGGGGAGGTCAGCCCCAGCATTTT. This encodes CASIDRGGQPQHF.

J is TRBJ2-3 and V is TRBV18, with 8 bases matching TRBD2. Unmatched junction bases numbered 8, after V lost 6 bases and J lost 3 bases. Looked up from germline, CDR1 is KGHSH and CDR2 is LQKENI. The CDR3 runs 15 residues. CDR3 coding DNA: TGTGCCAGCTCGCCAGCGGGAGTATCGACAGATACGCAGTATTTT. Protein product: CASSPAGVSTDTQYF.

J is TRBJ1-6 and V is TRBV4-1; D not certain. This CDR3 contains 15 residues. The germline CDR1 and CDR2 sequences are MGHRA and YSYEKL. V was cut by 0 bases and J by 9 bases, with 12 bases left in between. In nucleotides, the CDR3 is TGCGCCAGCAGCCAAGAGTCAGTCACGGTTTCACCCCTCCACTTT. This codes for CASSQESVTVSPLHF.

The CDR3 loop is CASSQVYGYPNADTQYF. In DNA, the CDR3 is TGTGCCAGCAGCCAAGTGTACGGCTACCCCAATGCAGATACGCAGTATTTT. V and J are TRBV14 and TRBJ2-3, with unresolved D. Deletions cut 1 base from V and 4 bases from J, with 18 bases between. Germline loops: CDR1 SGHDN, CDR2 FVKESK. There are 17 residues in the CDR3. The full variable domain, completed using reference TRBV14 and TRBJ2-3, is EAGVTQFPSHSVIEKGQTVTLRCDPISGHDNLYWYRRVMGKEIKFLLHFVKESKQDESGMPNNRFLAERTGGTYSTLKVQPAELEDSGVYFCASSQVYGYPNADTQYFGPGTRLTVL.

This clone has just one count. The chain employs TRBV28 and TRBJ2-3; a weak D match, TRBD2 (5 bases). This CDR3 is 16 amino acids long. V lost 4 bases and J 2 bases, leaving 16 bases between the germline ends. Germline CDR1 reads MDHEN; CDR2 reads SYDVKM. Here the CDR3 DNA reads TGTGCCAGCAGTTCCTTAGCCGGGATGGACACAGATACGCAGTATTTT. It specifies CASSSLAGMDTDTQYF.

V is TRBV27 and J is TRBJ1-1; 8 bases fit TRBD1. The length of the CDR3 is 16 residues. The V segment lost 5 bases and the J segment 1 base; nucleotides outside the gene matches: 9. Per the germline V gene, CDR1 is MNHEY and CDR2 is SMNVEV (reference sequence). CDR3 nucleotides: TGTGCCAGCAGTCCGAATCCCGGGACAGGGAACACTGAAGCTTTCTTT. Protein product: CASSPNPGTGNTEAFF.

CDR3 protein: CASSIRAGASNTEAFF. In DNA form, the CDR3 reads TGTGCCAGTAGTATTAGGGCGGGAGCGTCGAACACTGAAGCTTTCTTT. The gene calls are TRBV19 and TRBJ1-1, with D unresolved. The ends were cut back, 3 bases at V and 1 base at J, with 15 bases in the middle. The CDR3 has 16 residues. CDR1 and CDR2 (germline): LNHDA, SQIVND (reference sequence).

The chain carries TRBV3-1 (or the pseudogene TRBV3-2) and TRBJ2-5, with D hard to call. This CDR3 comprises 15 residues. Germline V gives CDR1 LGHDT, CDR2 YNNKEL (reference sequence). V shed 4 bases and J shed 0 bases, with 12 bases lying between them. The CDR3 spells CASSPRLAYQETQYF. The CDR3 bases are TGTGCCAGCAGCCCAAGATTGGCATACCAAGAGACCCAGTACTTC.

This clone appeared a few times. The chain employs TRBV28 and TRBJ2-7; TRBD2 agrees at 9 bases. J gave up 2 bases and V 1 base, and 6 bases lay outside the gene matches. The CDR3 runs 16 residues. Germline V gives CDR1 MDHEN, CDR2 SYDVKM. The CDR3 spells CASSLYKAGGPYEQYF. The CDR3 DNA reads as TGTGCCAGCAGTTTATATAAGGCGGGAGGGCCCTACGAGCAGTACTTC.